Given below is one TCR beta chain in context. The source of the sample is a study of blood T cell repertoires in COVID-19. Study-wide context: Samples of COVID-19 (acute and convalescent) were obtained from the United States, Italy and Spain.

The CDR3 extends over 15 amino acids. Looked up from germline, CDR1 is SGHTA and CDR2 is FQGTGA. V lost 5 bases, J lost 3 bases, and 6 bases stayed unmatched. The assay was immunoSEQ multiplex PCR, and TCRdb's table has in-frame clones only and misses some. The sample includes about 90,000 clones, about 80% of them seen just once. The sequence was obtained from a woman in her seventies with acute or convalescent COVID-19. V is TRBV7-3 and J is TRBJ2-1; TRBD2 matches at 8 bases. The sequenced sample consisted of peripheral blood. CDR3 DNA: TGTGCCAGCAGCCCGACTAGCGCCGACTACAATGAGCAGTTCTTC. Its translation: CASSPTSADYNEQFF.